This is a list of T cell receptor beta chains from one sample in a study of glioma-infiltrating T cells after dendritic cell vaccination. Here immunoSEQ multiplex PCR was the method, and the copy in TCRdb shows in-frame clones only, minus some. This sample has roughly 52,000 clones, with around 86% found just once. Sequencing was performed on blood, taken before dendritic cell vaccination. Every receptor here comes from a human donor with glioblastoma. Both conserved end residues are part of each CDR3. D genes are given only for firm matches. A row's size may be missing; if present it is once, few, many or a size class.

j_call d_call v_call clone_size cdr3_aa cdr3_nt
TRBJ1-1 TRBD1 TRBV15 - CATSSHRGPRGLEAFF TGTGCCACCAGCAGTCACAGGGGGCCCCGAGGCCTTGAAGCTTTCTTT
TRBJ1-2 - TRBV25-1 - CASSEGHSDYGYTF TGTGCCAGCAGTGAAGGGCATTCTGACTATGGCTACACCTTC
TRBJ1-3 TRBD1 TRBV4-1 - CASSQNPTGGSGNTIYF TGCGCCAGCAGCCAAAACCCGACAGGGGGCTCTGGAAACACCATATATTTT
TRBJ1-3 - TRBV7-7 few CASSLEPGSGNTIYF TGTGCCAGCAGCTTAGAACCAGGCTCTGGAAACACCATATATTTT
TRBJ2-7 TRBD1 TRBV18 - CASSPPEQGTYEQYF TGTGCCAGCTCACCACCGGAACAGGGGACCTACGAGCAGTACTTC
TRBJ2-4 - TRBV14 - CASSQGAGPWAKNIQYF TGTGCCAGCAGCCAAGGGGCGGGGCCCTGGGCCAAAAACATTCAGTACTTC
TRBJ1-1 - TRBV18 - CASSEQTLNTEAFF TGTGCCAGCTCAGAACAAACGTTGAACACTGAAGCTTTCTTT
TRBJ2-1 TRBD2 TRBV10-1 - CASSEASGFGLNEQFF TGCGCCAGCAGTGAGGCTAGCGGTTTCGGTCTCAATGAGCAGTTCTTC
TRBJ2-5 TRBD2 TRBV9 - CASSGGLAGDSETQYF TGTGCCAGCAGCGGGGGACTAGCGGGAGACTCAGAGACCCAGTACTTC
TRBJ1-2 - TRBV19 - CASRTDYGYTF TGTGCCAGCCGTACAGACTATGGCTACACCTTC
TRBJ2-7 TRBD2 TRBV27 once CAISGGAPSYEQYF TGTGCCATCTCGGGGGGGGCCCCTTCCTACGAGCAGTACTTC
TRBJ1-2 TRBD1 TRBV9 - CASSSGTGPPYGYTF TGTGCCAGCAGCTCAGGGACAGGGCCCCCCTATGGCTACACCTTC
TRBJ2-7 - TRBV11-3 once CASSRLSAALEQYF TGTGCCAGCAGCCGCCTCTCTGCTGCACTCGAGCAGTACTTC
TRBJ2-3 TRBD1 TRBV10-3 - CAIRIDRGFADTQYF TGTGCCATCAGGATAGACAGGGGGTTCGCAGATACGCAGTATTTT
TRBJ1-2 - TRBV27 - CASARQVSNYGYTF TGTGCCAGCGCAAGACAGGTCTCAAACTATGGCTACACCTTC
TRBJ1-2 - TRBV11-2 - CASSLGQSPYGYTF TGTGCCAGCAGCTTAGGACAGTCCCCCTATGGCTACACCTTC
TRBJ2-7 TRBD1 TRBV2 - CASSAPGTGTYEQYF TGTGCCAGCAGTGCGCCCGGGACAGGGACCTACGAGCAGTACTTC
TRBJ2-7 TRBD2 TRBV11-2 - CASSLGTSGTYEQYF TGTGCCAGCAGCTTGGGAACTAGCGGAACCTACGAGCAGTACTTC
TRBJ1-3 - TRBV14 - CASSQPAASSGNTIYF TGTGCCAGCAGCCAACCGGCAGCGAGCTCTGGAAACACCATATATTTT
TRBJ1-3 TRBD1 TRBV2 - CASSLDSQHRGNTIYF TGTGCCAGCAGTCTGGACAGCCAGCACAGGGGGAACACCATATATTTT
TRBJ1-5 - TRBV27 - CASSRTLGGQPQHF TGTGCCAGCTCTAGGACCTTAGGCGGGCAGCCCCAGCATTTT
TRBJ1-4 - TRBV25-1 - CASSEFPGAPDEKLFF TGTGCCAGCAGTGAATTTCCAGGGGCGCCGGATGAAAAACTGTTTTTT
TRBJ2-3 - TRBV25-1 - CASTAGGVNLDTQYF TGTGCCAGCACCGCGGGTGGGGTAAATTTGGATACGCAGTATTTT
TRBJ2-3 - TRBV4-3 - CASSQDRGWYTDTQYF TGCGCCAGCAGCCAAGATCGAGGCTGGTACACAGATACGCAGTATTTT
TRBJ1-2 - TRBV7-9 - CASSLAWQETTYGYTF TGTGCCAGCAGCTTAGCGTGGCAGGAGACTACCTATGGCTACACCTTC
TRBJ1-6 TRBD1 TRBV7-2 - CASSPRTGWNSPLHF TGTGCCAGCAGCCCGAGGACAGGGTGGAATTCACCCCTCCACTTT
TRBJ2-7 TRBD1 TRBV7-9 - CASSSTLLSQGFSTYEQYF TGTGCCAGCAGCTCGACTTTACTATCACAGGGGTTTAGCACCTACGAGCAGTACTTC
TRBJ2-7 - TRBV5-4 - CASSLASRGLGEQYF TGTGCCAGCAGCTTGGCTAGCAGAGGGCTGGGTGAGCAGTACTTC
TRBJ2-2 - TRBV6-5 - CASSYSVLALGLFF TGTGCCAGCAGTTACTCTGTTCTGGCCCTTGGGCTGTTTTTT
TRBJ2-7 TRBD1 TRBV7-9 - CASTQSGQGFYEQYF TGTGCCAGCACTCAATCGGGACAGGGGTTCTACGAGCAGTACTTC
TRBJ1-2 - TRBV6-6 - CASSYRTNRENYGYTF TGTGCCAGCAGTTACCGGACAAACAGGGAGAACTATGGCTACACCTTC
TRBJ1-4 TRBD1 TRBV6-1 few CASSGRGTGAEKLFF TGTGCCAGCAGTGGCCGTGGGACAGGGGCTGAAAAACTGTTTTTT
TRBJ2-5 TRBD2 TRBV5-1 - CASSLGGSGGQETQYF TGCGCCAGCAGCTTAGGGGGTAGCGGGGGACAAGAGACCCAGTACTTC